Sequencing of this T cell receptor (beta chain) was carried out in a study of shared clonotypes between healthy human individuals. The germline V and J ends were trimmed by 6 bases and 5 bases, with 14 bases remaining between them. In germline, CDR1 is MDHEN, CDR2 SYDVKM. The CDR3 length is 13 residues. TCRdb's copy holds only in-frame clones and misses some; the assay was immunoSEQ multiplex PCR. The sample has 2 million to 2.5 million clones; 92% are singletons. This TCR was sampled from a man between 18 and 29 years old in good health. Some clones in this sample may be carry-over from other donors' samples. The chain couples TRBV28 to TRBJ2-7; tentatively, D is TRBD1 (6 bases). Sequenced sample: naive CD4+ T cells from PBMCs. Specified subset: CD45RA+ positively selected. The CDR3 spells CASRLQGRDEQYF. The CDR3 DNA reads as TGTGCCAGCAGATTACAGGGTCGCGACGAGCAGTACTTC.